The text below deals with one T cell receptor beta chain. This specimen comes from a study of PD-1 blockade in classical Hodgkin lymphoma. V lost 3 bases, J lost 5 bases, and 11 bases stayed unmatched. Germline V gene sequence: CDR1 SGHRS, CDR2 YFSETQ. CDR3 length: 16 residues. Using immunoSEQ multiplex PCR, the repertoire was profiled, and TCRdb retains in-frame clones only, with some absent. Of about 12,000 clones listed, around 90% are singletons. Autologous stem cell transplantation was followed by relapse in every patient, and brentuximab vedotin exposure varied. The sequence came from a human donor with classical Hodgkin lymphoma. The sequencing used peripheral blood mononuclear cells (PBMCs), collected at baseline. The rearrangement joins TRBV5-1 to TRBJ2-5, with 9 nucleotides matching TRBD2. The CDR3 sequence is CASSSSGTSPAETQYF. The DNA of the CDR3 is TGCGCCAGCAGCTCCAGCGGGACTAGCCCAGCCGAGACCCAGTACTTC.